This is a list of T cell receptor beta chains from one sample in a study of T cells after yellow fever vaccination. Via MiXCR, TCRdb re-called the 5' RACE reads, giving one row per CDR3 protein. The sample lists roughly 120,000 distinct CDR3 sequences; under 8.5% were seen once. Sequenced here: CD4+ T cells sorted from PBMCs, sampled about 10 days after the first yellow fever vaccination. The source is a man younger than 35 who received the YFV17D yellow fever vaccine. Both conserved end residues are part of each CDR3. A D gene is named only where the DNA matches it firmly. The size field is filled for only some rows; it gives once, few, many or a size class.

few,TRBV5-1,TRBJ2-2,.,TGCGCCAGCAGCTCCCCGGTCCCCATCGGCACCGGGGAGCTGTTTTTT,CASSSPVPIGTGELFF
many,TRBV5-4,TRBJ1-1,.,TGTGCCAGCAGCTTGTTGGGGGCGGGCACTGAAGCTTTCTTT,CASSLLGAGTEAFF
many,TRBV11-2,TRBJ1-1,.,TGTGCCAGCACCGGGGACACTCAAGCTTTCTTT,CASTGDTQAFF
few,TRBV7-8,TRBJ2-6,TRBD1,TGTGCCAGCAGCTCGTTGGACAGGGTGGCCGGGGCCAACGTCCTGACTTTC,CASSSLDRVAGANVLTF
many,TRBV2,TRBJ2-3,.,TGTGCCAGCATGGCGGCCGGGACAGATACGCAGTATTTT,CASMAAGTDTQYF
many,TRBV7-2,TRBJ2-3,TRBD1,TGTGCCAGCAGACGAACCGGGACAGGGGGAGATACGCAGTATTTT,CASRRTGTGGDTQYF
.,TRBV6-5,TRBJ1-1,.,TGTGCCAGCAGCCCCCCTTTATGGGAAGGCTTGAACACTGAAGCTTTCTTT,CASSPPLWEGLNTEAFF
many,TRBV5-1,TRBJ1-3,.,TGCGCCAGCAGCTTGGTAACCAGTTCCTCTGGAAACACCATATATTTT,CASSLVTSSSGNTIYF
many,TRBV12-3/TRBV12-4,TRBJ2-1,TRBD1,TGTGCCAGCAGTTTAGGGGGACAGGCTTACAATGAGCAGTTCTTC,CASSLGGQAYNEQFF
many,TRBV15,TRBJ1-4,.,TGTGCCACCAGCCCCCCTGGGTTGGCCGAAATTAATGAAAAACTGTTTTTT,CATSPPGLAEINEKLFF
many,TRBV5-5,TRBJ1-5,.,TGTGCCAGCGGGCAACAAGAAGGGAATCAGCCCCAGCATTTT,CASGQQEGNQPQHF
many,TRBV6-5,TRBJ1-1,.,TGTGCCAGCAGTCACGGGGTAGAGAAAGCTTTCTTT,CASSHGVEKAFF
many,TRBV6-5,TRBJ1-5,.,TGTGCCAGCAGTTCTCCCCCGGGGGCCTATAGCAATCAGCCCCAGCATTTT,CASSSPPGAYSNQPQHF
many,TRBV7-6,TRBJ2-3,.,TGTGCCAGCAGCTTAGAACGGCGGCCCACAGATACGCAGTATTTT,CASSLERRPTDTQYF
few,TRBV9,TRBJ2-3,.,TGTGCCAGCAGCGTATTCGGAGGCACCTCACCCTCACGCACAGATACGCAGTATTTT,CASSVFGGTSPSRTDTQYF
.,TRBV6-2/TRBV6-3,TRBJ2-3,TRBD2,TGTGCCAGCAGATCCTTCCTAGCGGGGGTCGGCACAGATACGCAGTATTTT,CASRSFLAGVGTDTQYF
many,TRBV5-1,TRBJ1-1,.,TGCGCCAGCAGCTTTAGGGGGTTAGACACTGAAGCTTTCTTT,CASSFRGLDTEAFF
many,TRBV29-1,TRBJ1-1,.,TGCAGCGCTCAGACGGCCCTGAACACTGAAGCTTTCTTT,CSAQTALNTEAFF
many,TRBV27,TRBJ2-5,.,TGTGCCAGCAGTAGGGGAGGAGTGTTGGAGACCCAGTACTTC,CASSRGGVLETQYF
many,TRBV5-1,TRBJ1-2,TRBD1,TGCGCCAGCAGCCCACAGGGGGCTACACTTGGCTACACCTTC,CASSPQGATLGYTF
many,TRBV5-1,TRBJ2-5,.,TGCGCCAGCAGCCCAGGAACGTACCCGGACCAAGAGACCCAGTACTTC,CASSPGTYPDQETQYF
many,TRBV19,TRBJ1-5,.,TGTGCCAGTAGTATCGGCAGGGGAGGATTGGACAATCAGCCCCAGCATTTT,CASSIGRGGLDNQPQHF
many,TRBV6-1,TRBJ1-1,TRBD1,TGTGCCAGCAGAGGGACAGGACCTAACACTGAAGCTTTCTTT,CASRGTGPNTEAFF
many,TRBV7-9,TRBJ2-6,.,TGTGCCAGCAGCAAACAGGGCGGGGGGGCCAACGTCCTGACTTTC,CASSKQGGGANVLTF
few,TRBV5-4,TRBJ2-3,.,TGTGCCAGCAGTCAGAGGGGTTCAGATACGCAGTATTTT,CASSQRGSDTQYF
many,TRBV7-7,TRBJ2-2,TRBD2,TGCGCCAGCAGCCGGCTAGCGGGGGCGAACACCGGGGAGCTGTTTTTT,CASSRLAGANTGELFF
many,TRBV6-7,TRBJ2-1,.,TGTGCCAGCAGTCCGGAAGGGAGAGGGACGGCCTACAATGAGCAGTTCTTC,CASSPEGRGTAYNEQFF
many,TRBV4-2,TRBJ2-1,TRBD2,TGTGCCAGCAGCACAGCGGGGGGGCGAGAGCAGTTCTTC,CASSTAGGREQFF
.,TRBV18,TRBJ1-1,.,TGTGCCAGCTCACCAGAGACGTGGGTCACTGAAGCTTTCTTT,CASSPETWVTEAFF
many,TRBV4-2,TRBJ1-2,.,TGTGCCAGCAGCCAAGATTGGCAGCATGGCTACACCTTC,CASSQDWQHGYTF
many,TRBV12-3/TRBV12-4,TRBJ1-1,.,TGTGCCAGCAGACGACAGGTTGGCACTGAAGCTTTCTTT,CASRRQVGTEAFF
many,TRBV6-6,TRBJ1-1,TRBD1,TGTGCCAGCAGTCCACAGGGGACAGCTTTCTTT,CASSPQGTAFF
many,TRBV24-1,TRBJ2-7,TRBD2,TGTGCCACCAGTGACCCAAACTCTGTGGGGGGGAGCTCCTACGAGCAGTACTTC,CATSDPNSVGGSSYEQYF
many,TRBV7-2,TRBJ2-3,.,TGTGCCAGCAGCTTAGACCTGGCTAGCACAGATACGCAGTATTTT,CASSLDLASTDTQYF
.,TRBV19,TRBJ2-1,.,TGTGCCAGTAGTATTTGGGACGGGGGGCCTTTAAATGAGCAGTTCTTC,CASSIWDGGPLNEQFF
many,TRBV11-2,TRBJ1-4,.,TGTGCCAGCAGCCCTATCAGGGGTTTTGGTAATGAAAAACTGTTTTTT,CASSPIRGFGNEKLFF
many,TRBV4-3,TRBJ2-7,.,TGCGCCAGCAGCCAAGTACAGGGCATTACCTACGAGCAGTACTTC,CASSQVQGITYEQYF
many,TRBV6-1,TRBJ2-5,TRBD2,TGTGCCAGCAGTCAGATAGCGGGAAAAAAGACCCAGTACTTC,CASSQIAGKKTQYF
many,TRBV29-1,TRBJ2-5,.,TGCAGCGCGGACCCCCAAGAGACCCAGTACTTC,CSADPQETQYF
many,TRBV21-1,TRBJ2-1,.,TGTGCCAGCAGCAAAAGAGGGAATAGCGGGGGGCCATTGGGTGAGCAGTTCTTC,CASSKRGNSGGPLGEQFF
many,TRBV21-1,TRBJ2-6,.,TGTGCCAGCAGCACCCACTACCCTTCAGTGGTTTTGGGTGGGGCCAACGTCCTGACTTTC,CASSTHYPSVVLGGANVLTF
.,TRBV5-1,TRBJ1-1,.,TGCGCCAGCAGCCAAACTCCGGGCTCGAACACTGAAGCTTTCTTT,CASSQTPGSNTEAFF
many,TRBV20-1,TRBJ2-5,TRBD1,TGCAGTGCTAGAGCCGGACAGGGGAGGTGGGACCAGTACTTC,CSARAGQGRWDQYF
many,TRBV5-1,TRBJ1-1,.,TGCGCCAGCAGGCGTCAGGGAAGCACTGAAGCTTTCTTT,CASRRQGSTEAFF
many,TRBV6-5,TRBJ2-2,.,TGTGCCAGCAGTTATCGGGCGAACACCGGGGAGCTGTTTTTT,CASSYRANTGELFF
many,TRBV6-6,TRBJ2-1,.,TGTGCCAGCAGTACAGGACAGCTCGAACAGTTCTTC,CASSTGQLEQFF
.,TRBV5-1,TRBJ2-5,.,TGCGCCAGCAGCTTACAGCAAGAGACCCAGTACTTC,CASSLQQETQYF
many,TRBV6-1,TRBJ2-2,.,TGTGCCAGCAACCCTCCCCCCGTCGGGGAGCTGTTTTTT,CASNPPPVGELFF
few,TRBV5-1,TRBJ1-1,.,TGCGCCAGCAGCTTGGGGTCCATCAGGCCTGAAGCTTTCTTT,CASSLGSIRPEAFF
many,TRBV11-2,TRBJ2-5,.,TGTGCCAGCAGCTGGAGGACCACCCAAGAGACCCAGTACTTC,CASSWRTTQETQYF
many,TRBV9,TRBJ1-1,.,TGTGCCAGCAGCGCCGCCGTTGGGGGGAGCACTGAAGCTTTCTTT,CASSAAVGGSTEAFF
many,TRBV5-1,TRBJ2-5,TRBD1,TGCGCCAGCAGCCGGAAAGGGACAGGGAATGGAGAGACCCAGTACTTC,CASSRKGTGNGETQYF
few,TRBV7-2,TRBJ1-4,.,TGTGCCAGCAGGCGTTCAACTAATGAAAAACTGTTTTTT,CASRRSTNEKLFF
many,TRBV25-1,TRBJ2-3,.,TGTGCCAGCAGTGTCGACGGCGGCGATACGCAGTATTTT,CASSVDGGDTQYF
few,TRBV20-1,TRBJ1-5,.,TGCAGTGCTACAGACAGGTCCTTCTTCAATCAGCCCCAGCATTTT,CSATDRSFFNQPQHF
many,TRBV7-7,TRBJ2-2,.,TGTGCCAGCAGCTTAGTTTCCGGGGAGCTGTTTTTT,CASSLVSGELFF
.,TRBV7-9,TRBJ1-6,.,TGTGCCAGCAGCGACAGACTGGGAAATTCACCCCTCCACTTT,CASSDRLGNSPLHF
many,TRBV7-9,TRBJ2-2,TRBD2,TGTGCCAGCAGCCCTCAGGGAGGGGCGGACACCGGGGAGCTGTTTTTT,CASSPQGGADTGELFF
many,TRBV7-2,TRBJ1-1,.,TGTGCCAGCAGCTTTAGTGGGGACACTGAAGCTTTCTTT,CASSFSGDTEAFF